One sample yielded the 2 T cell receptor beta chains listed below, sequenced in a study of OX40 agonist ivuxolimab in advanced cancers. This table comes from immunoSEQ multiplex PCR, and its TCRdb copy is limited to in-frame clones, with some not included. The sample has 70,000 or so clones; about 90% are singletons. The sequencing used CD4+ or CD8+ T cells sorted from blood, collected in a trial of the OX40 agonist ivuxolimab. Receptor source: an adult with an advanced solid tumor such as melanoma, head and neck, liver or kidney cancer.

The CDR3 nucleotides are TGTGCCAGCAGCCCTCGGGGAGGGGGCAACACAGAGCAGTACTTC. Amino acids: CASSPRGGGNTEQYF. This rearrangement joins TRBV9 to TRBJ2-7, with D perhaps assigned TRBD1 or TRBD2 (7 bases each). The CDR3 has 15 amino acids. CDR1 is SGDLS, CDR2 YYNGEE, per germline. V lost 4 bases, J lost 7 bases, and 21 bases lay in between.

The CDR3 nucleotides read TGTGCCAGCAGCTCCCGGGTGAGGGGTCCGTACGAGCAGTACTTC. This sequence encodes CASSSRVRGPYEQYF. The genes are TRBV5-6 and TRBJ2-7; D may correspond to TRBD1 or TRBD2 (5 bases each). The CDR3 has 15 residues. Germline V gene sequence: CDR1 SGHDT, CDR2 YYEEEE. V was cut by 3 bases and J by 4 bases, with 17 bases left in between.